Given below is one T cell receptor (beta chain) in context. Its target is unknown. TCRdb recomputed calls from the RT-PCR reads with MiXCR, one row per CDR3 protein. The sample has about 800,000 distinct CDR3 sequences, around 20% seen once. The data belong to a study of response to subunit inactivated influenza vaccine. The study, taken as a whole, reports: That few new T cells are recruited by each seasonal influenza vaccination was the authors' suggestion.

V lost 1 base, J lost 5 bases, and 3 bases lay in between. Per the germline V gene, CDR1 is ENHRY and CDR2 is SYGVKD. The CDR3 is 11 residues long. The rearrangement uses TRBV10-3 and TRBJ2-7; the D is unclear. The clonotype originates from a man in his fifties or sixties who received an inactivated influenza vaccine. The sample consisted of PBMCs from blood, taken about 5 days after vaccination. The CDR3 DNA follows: TGTGCCATCAGTGAGTTACACGAGCAGTACTTC. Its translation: CAISELHEQYF.